These T cell receptor beta chains were read from a single sample in a study of blood T cells in healthy people across ages. One entry per CDR3 protein, called by TCRdb with MiXCR from the 5' RACE reads. This sample has 800,000 to 950,000 distinct CDR3 sequences; roughly 28% occur once, and the top ten carry roughly 10%. The sample was also linked to a second study, of T cells of mothers and their children.

Material for sequencing was blood. All receptors derive from a middle-aged woman in good health. CDR3s include the opening cysteine and the closing phenylalanine or tryptophan. The order of the fields is D gene, clone size, J gene, V gene, CDR3 DNA, CDR3 protein. A D gene is named only where the DNA matches it firmly. Not every row has a clone size; where given, it reads once, few, many or a size class.

d_call: TRBD2
clone_size: NA
j_call: TRBJ2-7
v_call: TRBV12-3/TRBV12-4
cdr3_nt: TGTGCCAGCAGTTCCACTAGCGGGGCCTACGAGCAGTACTTC
cdr3_aa: CASSSTSGAYEQYF

d_call: NA
clone_size: NA
j_call: TRBJ1-1
v_call: TRBV7-2
cdr3_nt: TGTGCCAGCAGCTTATTTGAGGCGGCTGAAGCTTTCTTT
cdr3_aa: CASSLFEAAEAFF

d_call: NA
clone_size: NA
j_call: TRBJ1-5
v_call: TRBV5-1
cdr3_nt: TGCGCCAGCAGCTTGGGCATGGGCCCGGAGCCCCAGCATTTT
cdr3_aa: CASSLGMGPEPQHF

d_call: TRBD1
clone_size: once
j_call: TRBJ2-3
v_call: TRBV24-1
cdr3_nt: TGTGCCACCAGTGACCTCGGACAGGGGGCTGAAGATACGCAGTATTTT
cdr3_aa: CATSDLGQGAEDTQYF

d_call: NA
clone_size: many
j_call: TRBJ2-7
v_call: TRBV27
cdr3_nt: TGTGCCAGCAGTTTAAGTGGGAGCTCCTACGAGCAGTACTTC
cdr3_aa: CASSLSGSSYEQYF

d_call: NA
clone_size: few
j_call: TRBJ1-2
v_call: TRBV7-2
cdr3_nt: TGTGCCAGCAGTCAATACAGGGCGGACTATGGCTACACCTTC
cdr3_aa: CASSQYRADYGYTF

d_call: NA
clone_size: many
j_call: TRBJ1-2
v_call: TRBV9
cdr3_nt: TGTGCCAGCAGCGAACAGGGAATAGGTGGCTACACCTTC
cdr3_aa: CASSEQGIGGYTF

d_call: NA
clone_size: NA
j_call: TRBJ2-7
v_call: TRBV12-3/TRBV12-4
cdr3_nt: TGTGCCAGCAGTTTAAGTCCTCAGGGGCGGGTTGAGCAGTACTTC
cdr3_aa: CASSLSPQGRVEQYF

d_call: TRBD2
clone_size: many
j_call: TRBJ2-3
v_call: TRBV29-1
cdr3_nt: TGCAGTTTCCAGCAGGGAGGGGCAGATACGCAGTATTTT
cdr3_aa: CSFQQGGADTQYF

d_call: NA
clone_size: many
j_call: TRBJ2-5
v_call: TRBV28
cdr3_nt: TGTGCCAGCAGTTTAACCGACGAAGAGACCCAGTACTTC
cdr3_aa: CASSLTDEETQYF

d_call: NA
clone_size: NA
j_call: TRBJ2-1
v_call: TRBV7-2
cdr3_nt: TGTGCCAGCAGTCGTACAGGGCTTGGGGCAAGCTATGAGCAGTTCTTC
cdr3_aa: CASSRTGLGASYEQFF

d_call: TRBD1
clone_size: NA
j_call: TRBJ1-2
v_call: TRBV20-1
cdr3_nt: TGCAGTGCTACAGGGACAGCCAGGTCAGGCTACACCTTC
cdr3_aa: CSATGTARSGYTF

d_call: TRBD2
clone_size: NA
j_call: TRBJ2-7
v_call: TRBV5-1
cdr3_nt: TGCGCCAGCGGGGGGGGACTAGAGAGGGCCGAGCAGTACTTC
cdr3_aa: CASGGGLERAEQYF

d_call: NA
clone_size: few
j_call: TRBJ2-7
v_call: TRBV2
cdr3_nt: TGTGCCGGCAGTGAGCGCTACGAGCAGTACTTC
cdr3_aa: CAGSERYEQYF

d_call: TRBD1
clone_size: NA
j_call: TRBJ1-1
v_call: TRBV18
cdr3_nt: TGTGCCAGCTCGCGACAGGGGGCGCAGGGCACTGAAGCTTTCTTT
cdr3_aa: CASSRQGAQGTEAFF

d_call: TRBD2
clone_size: few
j_call: TRBJ2-7
v_call: TRBV12-3/TRBV12-4
cdr3_nt: TGTGCCAGCAGTCGTAGTCGGGGGGGCTACGAGCAGTACTTC
cdr3_aa: CASSRSRGGYEQYF

d_call: NA
clone_size: many
j_call: TRBJ2-5
v_call: TRBV9
cdr3_nt: TGTGCCAGCAGCGGGGGACTGAGCGAAGGGACCCAGTACTTC
cdr3_aa: CASSGGLSEGTQYF

d_call: NA
clone_size: NA
j_call: TRBJ1-2
v_call: TRBV7-3
cdr3_nt: TGTGCCAGCAGCCCTGGGACGGGGAACTATGGCCACACCTTC
cdr3_aa: CASSPGTGNYGHTF

d_call: TRBD1
clone_size: NA
j_call: TRBJ2-4
v_call: TRBV7-9
cdr3_nt: TGTGCCAGCAGCTCGACCGGACAGGGGGCCAAAAACATTCAGTACTTC
cdr3_aa: CASSSTGQGAKNIQYF

d_call: NA
clone_size: once
j_call: TRBJ2-4
v_call: TRBV20-1
cdr3_nt: TGCAGGGCTCGACTGCCGACAAACATTCAGTACTTC
cdr3_aa: CRARLPTNIQYF

d_call: NA
clone_size: NA
j_call: TRBJ1-2
v_call: TRBV5-1
cdr3_nt: TGCGCCAGCGGTGAATGGGGCGAATGCGGTGGCTACACCTTC
cdr3_aa: CASGEWGECGGYTF

d_call: NA
clone_size: NA
j_call: TRBJ2-7
v_call: TRBV28
cdr3_nt: TGTGCCAGCAGTTTACTCGGACAGAGCTCCTACAATGAGCAGTACTTC
cdr3_aa: CASSLLGQSSYNEQYF

d_call: TRBD1
clone_size: NA
j_call: TRBJ1-4
v_call: TRBV7-2
cdr3_nt: TGTGCCAGCAGCCAGGGGGGACTGTGGAATGAAAAACTGTTTTTT
cdr3_aa: CASSQGGLWNEKLFF

d_call: NA
clone_size: NA
j_call: TRBJ2-7
v_call: TRBV12-3/TRBV12-4
cdr3_nt: TGTGCCAGCAGCGTAGGTAGGTGGGCCGGCGTCTACGAGCAGTACTTC
cdr3_aa: CASSVGRWAGVYEQYF

d_call: NA
clone_size: many
j_call: TRBJ1-1
v_call: TRBV12-3/TRBV12-4
cdr3_nt: TGTGCCAGCAGTCCCCGGGACACTGAAGCTTTCTTT
cdr3_aa: CASSPRDTEAFF

d_call: NA
clone_size: few
j_call: TRBJ2-1
v_call: TRBV20-1
cdr3_nt: TGCAGTGCAAGACCCTCTAGACCTTTATACAATGAGCAGTTCTTC
cdr3_aa: CSARPSRPLYNEQFF

d_call: NA
clone_size: NA
j_call: TRBJ1-2
v_call: TRBV18
cdr3_nt: TGTGCCAGCTCACCAGGATACAGCGACCGCTATGGCTACACCTTC
cdr3_aa: CASSPGYSDRYGYTF

d_call: TRBD1
clone_size: NA
j_call: TRBJ2-3
v_call: TRBV12-3/TRBV12-4
cdr3_nt: TGTGCCAGCAGTCCTCCGGGACAGCATACGCAGTATTTT
cdr3_aa: CASSPPGQHTQYF

d_call: TRBD1
clone_size: few
j_call: TRBJ2-7
v_call: TRBV7-2
cdr3_nt: TGTGCCAGCAGCGCGGGACAGGCGCTCGGCGAGCAGTACTTC
cdr3_aa: CASSAGQALGEQYF

d_call: NA
clone_size: many
j_call: TRBJ2-4
v_call: TRBV4-1
cdr3_nt: TGCGCCAGCAGCCAAGATTACCGGGACGACCACGGAAGGGCCAAAAACATTCAGTACTTC
cdr3_aa: CASSQDYRDDHGRAKNIQYF

d_call: TRBD2
clone_size: NA
j_call: TRBJ2-5
v_call: TRBV9
cdr3_nt: TGTGCCAGCAGCGTAGATCCGGGGGGTCCCCAAGAGACCCAGTACTTC
cdr3_aa: CASSVDPGGPQETQYF

d_call: TRBD1
clone_size: few
j_call: TRBJ1-5
v_call: TRBV7-8
cdr3_nt: TGTGCCAGCAGGGGACCCGGGACAGGGAGAATGCAGCCCCAGCATTTT
cdr3_aa: CASRGPGTGRMQPQHF

d_call: NA
clone_size: many
j_call: TRBJ2-6
v_call: TRBV29-1
cdr3_nt: TGCAGCGTAATCGACAGTTACTCTGGGGCCAACGTCCTGACTTTC
cdr3_aa: CSVIDSYSGANVLTF

d_call: NA
clone_size: once
j_call: TRBJ1-5
v_call: TRBV21-1
cdr3_nt: TGTGCCAGCAGCACCCCCGGGACAGAATTTAATCGGCCCCAGCATTTT
cdr3_aa: CASSTPGTEFNRPQHF

d_call: NA
clone_size: NA
j_call: TRBJ1-2
v_call: TRBV27
cdr3_nt: TGTGCCAGCAGTTGGGGAACAGGGAACTATGGTTACACCTTC
cdr3_aa: CASSWGTGNYGYTF

d_call: NA
clone_size: NA
j_call: TRBJ2-7
v_call: TRBV7-9
cdr3_nt: TGTGCCAGCAGCAGGGATCATTACGAGCAGTACTTC
cdr3_aa: CASSRDHYEQYF

d_call: TRBD2
clone_size: NA
j_call: TRBJ2-7
v_call: TRBV29-1
cdr3_nt: TGCAGCGTTGTCGGGGGAGGGTCCTACGAGCAGTACTTC
cdr3_aa: CSVVGGGSYEQYF

d_call: NA
clone_size: few
j_call: TRBJ2-3
v_call: TRBV9
cdr3_nt: TGTGCCAGCAGCCCGACAATAGGGCGGGCCCTCACAGATACGCAGTATTTT
cdr3_aa: CASSPTIGRALTDTQYF

d_call: NA
clone_size: few
j_call: TRBJ1-5
v_call: TRBV6-1
cdr3_nt: TGTGCCAGCAGTGACGGGCAAGGGAGCAATCAGCCCCAGCATTTT
cdr3_aa: CASSDGQGSNQPQHF

d_call: NA
clone_size: few
j_call: TRBJ2-3
v_call: TRBV5-1
cdr3_nt: TGCGCCAGCAGCTTGACCCCGAGCACAGATACGCAGTATTTT
cdr3_aa: CASSLTPSTDTQYF

d_call: NA
clone_size: many
j_call: TRBJ1-2
v_call: TRBV4-2
cdr3_nt: TGTGCCAGTAGTGACAGCTACTATGGCTACACCTTC
cdr3_aa: CASSDSYYGYTF

d_call: NA
clone_size: NA
j_call: TRBJ2-6
v_call: TRBV18
cdr3_nt: TGTGCCAGCTCACCAGGGGCGGCTGGGGCCAACGTCCTGACTTTC
cdr3_aa: CASSPGAAGANVLTF

d_call: NA
clone_size: NA
j_call: TRBJ2-3
v_call: TRBV20-1
cdr3_nt: TGCAGTGCTAGCGAGAGGGGCAGAGATACGCAGTATTTT
cdr3_aa: CSASERGRDTQYF

d_call: NA
clone_size: NA
j_call: TRBJ1-1
v_call: TRBV7-9
cdr3_nt: TGTGCCAGCAGCCTTGGGGCCCTTGAAGCTTTCTTT
cdr3_aa: CASSLGALEAFF

d_call: TRBD1
clone_size: NA
j_call: TRBJ1-2
v_call: TRBV19
cdr3_nt: TGTGCCAGTAGTGCTTGGACAGGGGGCAACTATGGCTACACCTTC
cdr3_aa: CASSAWTGGNYGYTF

d_call: NA
clone_size: NA
j_call: TRBJ1-2
v_call: TRBV20-1
cdr3_nt: TGCAGTGCTAGCGCCCCAGGCTCTAACTATGGCTACACCTTC
cdr3_aa: CSASAPGSNYGYTF

d_call: TRBD1
clone_size: NA
j_call: TRBJ1-3
v_call: TRBV28
cdr3_nt: TGTGCCAGCAGTTTTTCGGGGCAGGGGGAAGACACCATATATTTT
cdr3_aa: CASSFSGQGEDTIYF

d_call: NA
clone_size: many
j_call: TRBJ2-7
v_call: TRBV15
cdr3_nt: TGTGCCACCAGCCAGGGAGGGGGCGGGGAACCCTACGAGCAGTACTTC
cdr3_aa: CATSQGGGGEPYEQYF

d_call: TRBD2
clone_size: many
j_call: TRBJ2-7
v_call: TRBV20-1
cdr3_nt: TGCAGTGCTAGCGGTGGGGCGGGGGTGAGCTACGAGCAGTACTTC
cdr3_aa: CSASGGAGVSYEQYF

d_call: NA
clone_size: few
j_call: TRBJ2-4
v_call: TRBV3-1
cdr3_nt: TGTGCCAGCAGCCAAGTGGAGGACATTCGGTACTTC
cdr3_aa: CASSQVEDIRYF

d_call: TRBD1
clone_size: NA
j_call: TRBJ2-7
v_call: TRBV29-1
cdr3_nt: TGCAGCGTTGAAGACCCCGGGGACAGGGCGGGTCACGAGCAGTACTTC
cdr3_aa: CSVEDPGDRAGHEQYF